This T cell receptor beta chain was obtained from a study of T cells in Graves' hyperthyroidism and ophthalmopathy. Ophthalmopathy patients had Clinical Activity Score at least 3, NOSPECS grade at least 4, duration under 3 months. Patients were excluded because of uncontrolled infection, other autoimmune disease, pregnancy or lactation. This CDR3 spans 18 amino acids. The germline V gene has CDR1 SGHTA and CDR2 FQGNSA. V was clipped by 3 bases and J by 0 bases, with 17 bases between them. Using RNA transcripts as the source, TCR beta CDR3 regions were amplified. The TCR CDR3 was amplified in a first-round RT-PCR using the HTBI primer set. TCRdb analysed the multiplex PCR reads with MiXCR anew, one entry per CDR3 protein. Here the sample spans approximately 380,000 distinct CDR3 sequences, 18% being singletons.

This sequence was found in a young man with Graves' ophthalmopathy. This chain connects TRBV7-2 to TRBJ2-2; D is undetermined. Specimen: blood. DNA of the CDR3: TGTGCCAGCAGCTTCAATTCCCCCGGGCCCGCGAACACCGGGGAGCTGTTTTTT. Its translation: CASSFNSPGPANTGELFF.